Below, 24 T cell receptor beta chains from the same sample are listed, as sequenced in a study of blood T cell repertoires in COVID-19. The table came from immunoSEQ multiplex PCR; TCRdb's copy has only in-frame clones and leaves some out. The repertoire includes some 400,000 clones, around 86% of them detected once, and about 3% sits in the top ten. Sequenced input: peripheral blood. These receptors all stem from a human donor in a cohort sampled during active COVID-19.

This chain uses TRBV5-5 with TRBJ2-5; the match to TRBD1 covers 7 bases. CDR3 length equals 13 residues. Germline-derived CDR1 and CDR2 are SGHKS and YYEKEE (reference sequence). Germline trimming cut 4 bases from V and 3 bases from J; bases unmatched to any gene: 3. This CDR3 reads CASSPGTEETQYF. Here the CDR3 DNA reads TGTGCCAGCAGCCCCGGGACAGAAGAGACCCAGTACTTC.

This rearrangement joins TRBV3-1 (or the pseudogene TRBV3-2) to TRBJ2-1, with 8 bases that match TRBD2. CDR1 and CDR2 (germline): LGHDT, YNNKEL (reference sequence). Trimming took 4 bases from V and 7 from J; bases not matched to a gene: 15. The CDR3 sequence is 17 residues long. CDR3 in DNA: TGTGCCAGCAGCCCCTACCGGACCCTCGGGAGGGAGAATGAGCAGTTCTTC. Translated: CASSPYRTLGRENEQFF.

This clone was recorded once. The chain couples TRBV19 to TRBJ2-7; 9 bases are a match to TRBD1. Unmatched junction bases numbered 8, after V lost 8 bases and J lost 0 bases. From germline, CDR1 is LNHDA and CDR2 SQIVND (reference sequence). The CDR3 spans 15 residues. CDR3 sequence reads: CASRGQGQSSYEQYF. In DNA form, the CDR3 reads TGTGCCAGTCGGGGACAGGGCCAAAGCTCCTACGAGCAGTACTTC.

This clone was recorded at least ten times. J is TRBJ2-2 and V is TRBV6-1; 10 nucleotides align to TRBD2. V was pared by 3 bases and J by 6 bases, with 4 bases of the junction left unmatched. The CDR3 spans 15 residues. CDR1 MNHNS and CDR2 SASEGT come from the germline V gene. CDR3 coding DNA: TGTGCCAGCAGTGAGGGACTAGCGACCGCCGGGGAGCTGTTTTTT. Translation gives CASSEGLATAGELFF.

This clone was seen at least ten times. The chain joins TRBV28 to TRBJ2-7, with D perhaps matching TRBD1 (5 bases). This CDR3 has 14 residues. V dropped 9 bases and J dropped 1 base, with 16 bases sitting between them. Germline lookup yields CDR1 MDHEN and CDR2 SYDVKM. This chain's CDR3 is CASGDRKISYEQYF. The CDR3 region has the DNA TGTGCCAGTGGAGACAGAAAAATATCCTACGAGCAGTACTTC. Variable domain in full (rest from reference TRBV28 and TRBJ2-7): DVKVTQSSRYLVKRTGEKVFLECVQDMDHENMFWYRQDPGLGLRLIYFSYDVKMKEKGDIPEGYSVSREKKERFSLILESASTNQTSMYLCASGDRKISYEQYFGPGTRLTVT.

This clone has only one observation. The V gene is TRBV20-1, the J gene TRBJ1-1; D not resolved. CDR1 and CDR2 (germline): DFQATT, SNEGSKA (reference sequence). CDR3 size: 14 residues. The germline V and J ends were trimmed by 3 bases and 1 base, with 12 bases remaining between them. The CDR3 nucleotides are TGCAGTGCTAGTAACCCAGCGCAGAACACTGAAGCTTTCTTT. Translated: CSASNPAQNTEAFF.

The chain uses TRBV3-1 (or the pseudogene TRBV3-2) and TRBJ1-2, with D uncertain. CDR1 LGHDT and CDR2 YNNKEL come from the germline V gene (reference sequence). The CDR3 covers 14 residues. Trimming stripped 0 bases from V and 4 bases from J, with 9 bases between. The CDR3 here is CASSQDPWSYGYTF. DNA of the CDR3: TGTGCCAGCAGCCAAGATCCGTGGAGCTATGGCTACACCTTC.

The rearrangement links TRBV11-2 to TRBJ2-1, with TRBD2 matching 7 bases. The V segment lost 0 bases and the J segment 8 bases; nucleotides outside the gene matches: 7. The CDR3 is 15 residues long. CDR1 is SGHAT, CDR2 FQNNGV, per germline. CDR3 sequence reads: CASSLEGREVDEQFF. CDR3 nucleotide sequence: TGTGCCAGCAGCTTAGAGGGACGGGAGGTCGATGAGCAGTTCTTC.

The chain is built from TRBV7-2 and TRBJ1-1; 7 positions agree with TRBD1. J gave up 4 bases and V 1 base, and 12 bases lay outside the gene matches. Germline assignment: CDR1 SGHTA and CDR2 FQGNSA. The CDR3 is 17 amino acids. The CDR3 spells CASSLVSGGLLGTEAFF. DNA of the CDR3: TGTGCCAGCAGCTTAGTTTCAGGGGGACTTTTGGGCACTGAAGCTTTCTTT.

In its sample, this clone was seen a few times. The junction departs from germline at one end; a sequencing error may be responsible. The rearrangement joins TRBV19 to TRBJ1-4, with D unclear. CDR3 length: 16 amino acids. Germline values: CDR1 LNHDA, CDR2 SQIVND (reference sequence). Written as DNA, the CDR3 is TGTGCCAGTAGCATAGTGGGCTGGAGGAATCATGAAAAACTGTTTTTT. It encodes CASSIVGWRNHEKLFF. Variable domain in full (rest from reference TRBV19 and TRBJ1-4): DGGITQSPKYLFRKEGQNVTLSCEQNLNHDAMYWYRQDPGQGLRLIYYSQIVNDFQKGDIAEGYSVSREKKESFPLTVTSAQKNPTAFYLCASSIVGWRNHEKLFFGSGTQLSVL.

The chain couples TRBV27 to TRBJ1-3, with 7 bases identical to TRBD1. The CDR3 contains 15 residues. Per the germline V gene, CDR1 is MNHEY and CDR2 is SMNVEV (reference sequence). With V trimmed by 6 bases and J by 5 bases, 10 bases remained unmatched. This chain's CDR3 is CASSPGGGTRNTIYF. The CDR3 nucleotides read TGTGCCAGCAGCCCAGGGGGTGGTACTAGAAACACCATATATTTT.

This clone was seen a few times. The rearrangement links TRBV2 to TRBJ2-2; D gene uncertain. This CDR3 comprises 13 residues. The V end lost 5 bases, the J end lost 5 bases, and 9 bases lay between the germline ends. From germline, CDR1 is SNHLY and CDR2 FYNNEI. As DNA, the CDR3 is TGTGCCAGCAGTCCCTCCCCGACCGGGGAGCTGTTTTTT. Translation gives CASSPSPTGELFF.

The CDR3 loop reads CASTRTGVNEQYF. The CDR3 coding sequence is TGTGCCAGCACCCGGACAGGGGTGAACGAGCAGTACTTC. The V and J genes are TRBV7-2 and TRBJ2-7; 9 nucleotides agree with TRBD1. The junction had 6 bases not matched to a gene; V was cut back by 7 bases and J by 5 bases. CDR1 SGHTA and CDR2 FQGNSA come from the germline V gene. This CDR3 region has 13 residues. The full variable domain, rest sourced from reference TRBV7-2 and TRBJ2-7, is GAGVSQSPSNKVTEKGKDVELRCDPISGHTALYWYRQSLGQGLEFLIYFQGNSAPDKSGLPSDRFSAERTGGSVSTLTIQRTQQEDSAVYLCASTRTGVNEQYFGPGTRLTVT.

J is TRBJ1-1 and V is TRBV2; TRBD1 aligns across 8 bases. Germline-derived CDR1 and CDR2 are SNHLY and FYNNEI. The CDR3 sequence is 15 residues long. Trimming at V came to 8 bases and at J to 3 bases, leaving 11 bases not matched to a gene. The DNA of the CDR3 is TGTGCCAGCGAAAAAGCGACAGGGGTGGACACTGAAGCTTTCTTT. This encodes CASEKATGVDTEAFF.

The chain carries TRBV7-9 and TRBJ2-7, with TRBD2 identical over 12 bases. Germline V gene lookup returns CDR1 SEHNR and CDR2 FQNEAQ (reference sequence). The CDR3 is 16 amino acids. V shed 6 bases and J 2 bases; nucleotides not matched to a gene: 8. The CDR3: CASSPGLAGTTYEQYF. CDR3 nucleotides: TGTGCCAGCAGTCCTGGACTAGCGGGAACAACCTACGAGCAGTACTTC. The full variable domain, rest sourced from reference TRBV7-9 and TRBJ2-7, is DTGVSQNPRHKITKRGQNVTFRCDPISEHNRLYWYRQTLGQGPEFLTYFQNEAQLEKSRLLSDRFSAERPKGSFSTLEIQRTEQGDSAMYLCASSPGLAGTTYEQYFGPGTRLTVT.

The chain combines TRBV5-1 with TRBJ2-7, with 7 bases fitting TRBD1. The V gene's germline CDR1 is SGHRS and CDR2 YFSETQ. The CDR3 extends over 14 amino acids. With 2 bases clipped from V and 2 bases from J, the junction kept 4 bases outside the gene matches. The CDR3 DNA sequence: TGCGCCAGCAGCTTACAGGGGCCCCCCTACGAGCAGTACTTC. Protein sequence: CASSLQGPPYEQYF.

CDR3 protein: CASHPTSVPPNEQFF. CDR3 nucleotides: TGTGCCAGCCATCCTACTAGCGTCCCCCCCAATGAGCAGTTCTTC. The V call is TRBV19, the J call TRBJ2-1; 7 bases are shared with TRBD2. The ends lost 9 bases at V and 6 bases at J; junction bases unmatched: 14. The CDR3 runs 15 residues. CDR1 LNHDA and CDR2 SQIVND come from the germline V gene (reference sequence).

The rearrangement joins TRBV28 to TRBJ1-2; possible D gene TRBD1, 6 bases. The V end lost 6 bases, the J end lost 4 bases, and 12 bases lay between the germline ends. The CDR3 extends over 13 amino acids. The germline CDR1 and CDR2 sequences are MDHEN and SYDVKM. CDR3 protein: CASSARGSYGYTF. The CDR3, as DNA: TGTGCCAGCAGCGCCAGGGGTTCCTATGGCTACACCTTC.

The chain joins TRBV19 to TRBJ1-2; possible D gene TRBD1, 5 bases. The CDR3 sequence is 14 residues long. V was trimmed by 3 bases and J by 4 bases, leaving 12 bases between them. CDR1 and CDR2 from the germline V gene are LNHDA and SQIVND (reference sequence). CDR3 protein: CASSMAGQPYGYTF. The CDR3 nucleotides are TGTGCCAGTAGTATGGCCGGACAACCCTATGGCTACACCTTC.

This chain connects TRBV9 to TRBJ2-7; 9 bases align to TRBD1. The length of the CDR3 is 16 residues. Per germline, CDR1 SGDLS and CDR2 YYNGEE. The V segment lost 0 bases and the J segment 5 bases; nucleotides outside the gene matches: 9. The CDR3 spells CASSVGTGEGFDEQYF. CDR3 in DNA: TGTGCCAGCAGCGTAGGGACAGGGGAGGGTTTCGACGAGCAGTACTTC.

V and J are TRBV10-1 and TRBJ1-1; no firm D call. With 6 bases removed from V and 4 bases from J, the gap between germline ends came to 18 bases. The CDR3 is 15 amino acids. CDR1 and CDR2 from the germline V gene are WNHNN and SYGVQD (reference sequence). The CDR3 DNA sequence: TGCGCCAGCAGAGACCCGGGGAGGGCGGCCACTGAAGCTTTCTTT. Its protein is CASRDPGRAATEAFF.

This chain uses TRBV5-1 with TRBJ2-3, with 12 bases aligning to TRBD2. The CDR3 extends over 17 amino acids. CDR1 is SGHRS and CDR2 is YFSETQ in the germline V gene. V gave up 7 bases and J gave up 3 bases; unmatched junction bases: 12. The CDR3 loop reads CASLKTSGSEETDTQYF. CDR3 DNA sequence: TGCGCCAGCCTCAAGACTAGCGGGAGTGAGGAAACAGATACGCAGTATTTT.

J is TRBJ2-5 and V is TRBV9, with 7 bases aligning to TRBD1. This CDR3 comprises 15 residues. The V and J ends lost 3 bases and 1 base, in that order; junction bases with no gene match: 6. Germline V CDR1 and CDR2: SGDLS, YYNGEE. This CDR3 is CASSAHRGVQETQYF. The DNA of the CDR3 is TGTGCCAGCAGCGCGCACAGGGGAGTCCAAGAGACCCAGTACTTC.

This chain joins TRBV28 and TRBJ1-4; TRBD1 aligns across 10 bases. Germline-derived CDR1 and CDR2 are MDHEN and SYDVKM. The CDR3 runs to 13 residues. V lost 7 bases and J lost 8; bases outside the gene matches: 4. In DNA, the CDR3 is TGTGCCAGCATCGACAGGGGGCAAGAAAAACTGTTTTTT. This translates into CASIDRGQEKLFF.